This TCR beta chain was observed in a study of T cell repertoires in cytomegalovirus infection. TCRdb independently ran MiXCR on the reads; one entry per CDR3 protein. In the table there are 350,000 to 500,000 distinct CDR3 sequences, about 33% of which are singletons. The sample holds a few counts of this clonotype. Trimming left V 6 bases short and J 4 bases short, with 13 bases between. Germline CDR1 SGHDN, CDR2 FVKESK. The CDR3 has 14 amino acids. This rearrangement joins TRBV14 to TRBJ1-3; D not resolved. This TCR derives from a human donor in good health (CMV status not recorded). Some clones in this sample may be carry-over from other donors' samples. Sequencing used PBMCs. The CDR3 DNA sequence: TGTGCCAGCAGACGAGCTGCGGCAGGAAACACCATATATTTT. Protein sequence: CASRRAAAGNTIYF.